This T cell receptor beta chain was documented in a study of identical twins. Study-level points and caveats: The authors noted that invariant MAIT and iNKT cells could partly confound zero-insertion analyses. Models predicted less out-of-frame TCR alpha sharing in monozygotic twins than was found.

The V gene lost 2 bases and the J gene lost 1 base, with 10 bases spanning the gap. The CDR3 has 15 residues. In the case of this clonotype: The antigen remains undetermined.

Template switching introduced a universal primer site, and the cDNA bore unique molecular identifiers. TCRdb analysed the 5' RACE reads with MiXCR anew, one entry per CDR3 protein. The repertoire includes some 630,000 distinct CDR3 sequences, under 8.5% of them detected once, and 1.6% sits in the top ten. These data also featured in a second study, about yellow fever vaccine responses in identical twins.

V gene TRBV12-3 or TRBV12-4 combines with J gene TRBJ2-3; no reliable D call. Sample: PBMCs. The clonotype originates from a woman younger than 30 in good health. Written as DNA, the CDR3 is TGTGCCAGCAGTTTACAAGGGTCTCGCACAGATACGCAGTATTTT. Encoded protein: CASSLQGSRTDTQYF.